The clone carrying this T cell receptor (beta chain) was counted at least ten times. Its cognate antigen is unknown. Each CDR3 protein gets one entry after TCRdb re-called the 5' RACE reads with MiXCR. The sample shows around 320,000 distinct CDR3 sequences, under 9% of them seen only once. The germline V gene encodes CDR1 KGHDR and CDR2 SFDVKD. The V segment lost 4 bases and the J segment 5 bases; nucleotides outside the gene matches: 15. The CDR3 loop spans 17 amino acids. The data belong to a study of T cells after yellow fever vaccination. Study outcomes and limitations: Reappearance after the booster was seen for most primary-vaccination clones, at roughly 96% CD4 and 88% CD8. The secondary response peaked faster, at day 5 versus 15, but was weaker.

V gene TRBV24-1 combines with J gene TRBJ2-5, with 7 bases that match TRBD2. This clonotype was obtained from a man aged 18 to 30 who received the YFV17D yellow fever vaccine. The specimen comprised CD4+ T cells sorted from PBMCs, sampled 5 days after the yellow fever booster vaccination. The CDR3 DNA reads TGTGCCACCAGTGACCCCATTCCCAGCGGGGCCCGGGAGACCCAGTACTTC. Its protein product is CATSDPIPSGARETQYF.